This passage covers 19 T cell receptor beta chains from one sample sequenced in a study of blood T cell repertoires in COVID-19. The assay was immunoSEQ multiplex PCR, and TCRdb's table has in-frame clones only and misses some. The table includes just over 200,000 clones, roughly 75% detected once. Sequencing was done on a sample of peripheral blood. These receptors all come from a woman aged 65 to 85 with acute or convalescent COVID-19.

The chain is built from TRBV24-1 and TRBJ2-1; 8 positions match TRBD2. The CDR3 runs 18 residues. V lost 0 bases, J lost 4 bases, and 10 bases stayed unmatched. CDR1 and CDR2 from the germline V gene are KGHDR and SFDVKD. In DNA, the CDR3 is TGTGCCACCAGTGATTTGCCGGCGGTAGCGGGGAGTTACAATGAGCAGTTCTTC. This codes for CATSDLPAVAGSYNEQFF.

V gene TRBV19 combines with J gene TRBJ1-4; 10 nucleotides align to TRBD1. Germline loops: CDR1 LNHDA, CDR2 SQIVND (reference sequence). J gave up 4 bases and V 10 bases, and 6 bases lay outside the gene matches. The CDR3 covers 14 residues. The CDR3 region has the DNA TGTGCCACCCGACAGGGGGCCCTTAATGAAAAACTGTTTTTT. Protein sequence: CATRQGALNEKLFF.

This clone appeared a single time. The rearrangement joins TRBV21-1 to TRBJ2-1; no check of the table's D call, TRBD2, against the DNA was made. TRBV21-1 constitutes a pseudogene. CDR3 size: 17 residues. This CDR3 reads CASIFISGIFSYNEQFF. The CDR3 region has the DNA TGTGCCAGCATCTTTATTAGCGGGATTTTCTCCTACAATGAGCAGTTCTTC.

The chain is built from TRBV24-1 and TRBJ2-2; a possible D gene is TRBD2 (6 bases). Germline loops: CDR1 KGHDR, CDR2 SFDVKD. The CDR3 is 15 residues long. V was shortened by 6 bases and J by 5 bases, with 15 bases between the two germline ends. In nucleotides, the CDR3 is TGTGCCACCAGTCATCGGCAGGGAGGAACCGGGGAGCTGTTTTTT. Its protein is CATSHRQGGTGELFF.

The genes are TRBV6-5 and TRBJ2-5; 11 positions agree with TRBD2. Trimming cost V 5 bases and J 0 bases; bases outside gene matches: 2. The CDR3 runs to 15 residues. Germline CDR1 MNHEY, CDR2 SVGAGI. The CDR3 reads CASSRLAGHQETQYF. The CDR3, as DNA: TGTGCCAGCAGTAGACTAGCGGGACACCAAGAGACCCAGTACTTC.

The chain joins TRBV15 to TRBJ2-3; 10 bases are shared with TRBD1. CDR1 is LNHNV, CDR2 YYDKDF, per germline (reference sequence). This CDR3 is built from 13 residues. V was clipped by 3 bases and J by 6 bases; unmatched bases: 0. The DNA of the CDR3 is TGTGCCACCAGCAGGGGACAGGGGGATACGCAGTATTTT. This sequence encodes CATSRGQGDTQYF.

The CDR3 reads CAWRGANSYNEQFF. The CDR3 coding sequence is TGTGCCTGGAGAGGGGCCAACTCCTACAATGAGCAGTTCTTC. The V gene is TRBV30, the J gene TRBJ2-1, with D tentatively TRBD1 (5 bases). The CDR3 totals 14 residues. Germline V lookup: CDR1 GTSNPN, CDR2 SVGIG (reference sequence). Trimming removed 3 bases from V and 0 bases from J, with 9 bases in between.

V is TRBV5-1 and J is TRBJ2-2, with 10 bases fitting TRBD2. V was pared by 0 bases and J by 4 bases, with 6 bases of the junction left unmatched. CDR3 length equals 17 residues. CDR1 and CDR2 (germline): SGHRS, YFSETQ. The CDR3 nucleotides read TGCGCCAGCAGCTTGGTATGGACTAGCGGCCCCACCGGGGAGCTGTTTTTT. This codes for CASSLVWTSGPTGELFF.

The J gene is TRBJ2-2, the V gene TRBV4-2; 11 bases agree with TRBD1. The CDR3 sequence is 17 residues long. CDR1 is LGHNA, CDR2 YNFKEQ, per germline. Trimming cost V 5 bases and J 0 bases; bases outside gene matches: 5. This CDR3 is CASSRDRGSSNTGELFF. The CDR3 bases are TGTGCCAGCAGCAGGGACAGGGGGTCCTCGAACACCGGGGAGCTGTTTTTT.

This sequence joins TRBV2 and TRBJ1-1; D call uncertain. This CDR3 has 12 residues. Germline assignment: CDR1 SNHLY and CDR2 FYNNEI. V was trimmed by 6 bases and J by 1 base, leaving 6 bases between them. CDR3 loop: CASSNRNTEAFF. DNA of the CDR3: TGTGCCAGCAGCAATAGGAACACTGAAGCTTTCTTT.

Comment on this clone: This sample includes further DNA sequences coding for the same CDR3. CDR3 residues: CASSPGQGGTYEQYF. For the CDR3, the DNA is TGTGCCAGCTCCCCTGGACAGGGGGGAACCTACGAGCAGTACTTC. V usage is TRBV18 and J usage is TRBJ2-7; 10 bases are shared with TRBD1. Germline CDR1 is KGHSH and CDR2 is LQKENI. The CDR3 extends over 15 amino acids. Trimming at V came to 6 bases and at J to 2 bases, leaving 7 bases not matched to a gene.

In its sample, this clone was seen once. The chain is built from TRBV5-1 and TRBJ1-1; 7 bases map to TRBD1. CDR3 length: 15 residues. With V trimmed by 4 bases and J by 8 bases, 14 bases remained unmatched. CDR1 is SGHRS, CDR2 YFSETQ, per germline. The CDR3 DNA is TGCGCCAGCAGCCCTCACGAAAAGGGGGCGCAGGAAGCTTTCTTT. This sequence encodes CASSPHEKGAQEAFF.

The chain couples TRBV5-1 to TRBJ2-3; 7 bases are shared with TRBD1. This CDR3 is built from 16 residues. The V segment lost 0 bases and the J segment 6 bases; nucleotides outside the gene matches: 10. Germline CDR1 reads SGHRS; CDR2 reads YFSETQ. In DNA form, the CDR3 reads TGCGCCAGCAGCTTGGGTCCGGGACAGAGGCCCGATACGCAGTATTTT. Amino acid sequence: CASSLGPGQRPDTQYF.

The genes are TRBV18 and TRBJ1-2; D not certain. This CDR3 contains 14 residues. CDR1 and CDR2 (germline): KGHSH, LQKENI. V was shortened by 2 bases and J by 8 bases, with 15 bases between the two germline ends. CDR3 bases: TGTGCCAGCTCACCAGACCAGGCTCGGAAGGGCTACACCTTC. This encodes CASSPDQARKGYTF.

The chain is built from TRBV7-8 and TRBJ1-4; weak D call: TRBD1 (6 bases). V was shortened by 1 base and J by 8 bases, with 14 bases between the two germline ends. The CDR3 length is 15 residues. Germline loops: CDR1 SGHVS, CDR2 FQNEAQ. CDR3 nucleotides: TGTGCCAGCAGCTTAGGGTATCAGGGGCGCGAAAAACTGTTTTTT. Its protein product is CASSLGYQGREKLFF.

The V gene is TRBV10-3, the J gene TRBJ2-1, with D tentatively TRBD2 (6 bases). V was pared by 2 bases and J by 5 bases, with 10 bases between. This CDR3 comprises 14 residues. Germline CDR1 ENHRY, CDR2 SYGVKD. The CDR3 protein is CAISEPGLHNEQFF. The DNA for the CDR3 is TGTGCCATCAGTGAGCCGGGACTGCACAATGAGCAGTTCTTC.

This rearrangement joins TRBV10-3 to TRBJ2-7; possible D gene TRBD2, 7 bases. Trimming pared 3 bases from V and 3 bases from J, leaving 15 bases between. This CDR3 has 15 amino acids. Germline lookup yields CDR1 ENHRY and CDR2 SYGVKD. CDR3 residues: CAISDGGLRGYEQYF. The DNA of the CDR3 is TGTGCCATCAGTGACGGGGGGCTCCGGGGCTACGAGCAGTACTTC.

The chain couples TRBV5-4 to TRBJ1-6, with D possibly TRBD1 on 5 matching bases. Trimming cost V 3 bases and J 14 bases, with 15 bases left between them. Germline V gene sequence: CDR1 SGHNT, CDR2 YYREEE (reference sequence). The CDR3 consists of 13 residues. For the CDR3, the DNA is TGTGCCAGCAGCTGGGACGCGCGGGAGGCCCTCCACTTT. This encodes CASSWDAREALHF.

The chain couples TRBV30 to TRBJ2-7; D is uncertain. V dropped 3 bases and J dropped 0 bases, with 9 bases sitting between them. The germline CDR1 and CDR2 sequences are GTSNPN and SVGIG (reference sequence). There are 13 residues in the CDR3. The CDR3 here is CAWSPYPSYEQYF. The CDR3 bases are TGTGCCTGGAGCCCCTACCCCTCCTACGAGCAGTACTTC.